This T cell receptor beta chain was recorded in a study of shared clonotypes between healthy human individuals. Across the study: Donor composition was two women and a few men, aged 18 to 49. Study outcomes and limitations: Naive subsets typically showed greater estimated richness than memory subsets. Genetic and exposure-history diversity was limited by the small donor number. Rarefaction showed that sequencing of sorted subsets was incomplete (despite large depth).

Only in-frame clones appear in the TCRdb table, and some are missing; sequencing was by immunoSEQ multiplex PCR. The data show some 2.3 million clones, just over 90% seen once. Deletions cut 3 bases from V and 4 bases from J, with 7 bases between. Germline V CDR1 and CDR2: MRHNA, SNTAGT. The length of the CDR3 is 13 residues. As for this clone: As yet, its antigen is unknown.

Input material: naive CD4+ T cells from PBMCs. The subset: CD45RA+ positively selected. The V call is TRBV6-4, the J call TRBJ1-5; D unclear. The sequence was collected from a man younger than 35 in good health. Some clones in this sample may be carry-over from other donors' samples. CDR3 residues: CASSELENQPQHF. Here the CDR3 DNA reads TGTGCCAGCAGTGAATTGGAGAATCAGCCCCAGCATTTT.